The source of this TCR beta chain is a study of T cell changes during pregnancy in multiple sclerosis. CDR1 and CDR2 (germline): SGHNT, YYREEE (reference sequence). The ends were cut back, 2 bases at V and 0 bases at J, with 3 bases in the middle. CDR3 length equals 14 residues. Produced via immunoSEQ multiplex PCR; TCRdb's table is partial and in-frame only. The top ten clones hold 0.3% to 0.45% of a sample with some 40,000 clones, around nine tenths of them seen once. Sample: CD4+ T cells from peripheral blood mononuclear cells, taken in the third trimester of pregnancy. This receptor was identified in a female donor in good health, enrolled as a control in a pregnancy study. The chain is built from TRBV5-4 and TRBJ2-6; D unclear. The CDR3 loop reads CASSFYSGANVLTF. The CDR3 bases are TGTGCCAGCAGCTTCTACTCTGGGGCCAACGTCCTGACTTTC. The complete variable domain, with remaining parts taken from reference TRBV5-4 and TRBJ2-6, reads ETGVTQSPTHLIKTRGQQVTLRCSSQSGHNTVSWYQQALGQGPQFIFQYYREEENGRGNFPPRFSGLQFPNYSSELNVNALELDDSALYLCASSFYSGANVLTFGAGSRLTVL.